This T cell receptor beta chain was identified in a study of cytomegalovirus exposure and HLA in healthy donors (dated by TCRdb to 2015 to 2018). The study in broad terms: An earlier analysis of roughly 500 of the donors reported 276 Gb of sequence data and around 120 million unique TCR beta sequences obtained from around 170 million T cells. The later analysis used no new phenotypic data to find candidate immune exposures, relying instead on TCR beta sequences and their occurrence across donors. Among the roughly 410 genotyped donors, more than 70% belonged to the genetic ancestry cluster associated with self-reported Caucasian donors. To decide whether each TCR beta V gene segment behaved as functional or pseudogenic, an earlier analysis of fewer than 750 of the donors relied on high-throughput TCR beta sequencing. Besides the first cohort of some 670 subjects, a separate validation cohort made up of roughly 120 different subjects was used. The T cell repertoires of roughly 660 subjects were profiled by immunosequencing and related to cytomegalovirus serostatus. Across 398 genotyped donors of the cohort, an average of about 200,000 unique TCR beta nucleotide sequences per donor were sequenced, and approximately 19% of those sequences were non-productive. HLA typing covered class I and class II loci at four-digit resolution. Roughly five DR-DQ haplotypes were handled as single units for association and clustering, since linkage in the cohort was strong. Genome-wide SNP genotypes for about 55% of the 666 donors were used in a later genetic analysis, which treated that subset as a discovery cohort. A later analysis re-examined previously published TCR beta repertoires from more than 600 donors and added high-resolution HLA genotyping to investigate patterns of TCR occurrence. To predict cytomegalovirus infection status, the study brought together high-throughput TCR immunosequencing, statistical association of individual TCRs with disease status, and machine learning. Roughly 300 gigabases of sequencing data and roughly 80 million unique TCR sequences made up an early release that covered 640 HLA-typed donors. The study was designed to test whether signatures of past pathogen exposure could be identified by cataloging public T cell receptors. The number of typed donors differed by locus: about 620-640 for A, B, C, DRB1 and DQB1; some 500 for DQA1; some 610 for DPA1; and around 470 for DPB1. All discovery cohort repertoires had been generated on a single sequencing platform. Donor age, sex, ethnicity and CMV serostatus were compiled alongside the repertoire data. Results and caveats for the whole study, not just this receptor: According to a later analysis, parvovirus B19, influenza, CMV and Epstein-Barr virus appeared linked to several top co-occurrence clusters. A cluster of highly shared sequence variants was judged likely to represent a technical artifact of the sequencing pipeline. In an earlier analysis of about 550 of the donors, most TCR beta V segments were observed in productive rearrangements about 87% or about 30% of the time, broadly matching IMGT annotations. Presence/absence analyses assumed roughly uniform sequencing depth across donors, an assumption that may not hold. In vitro tests confirmed that a few of the cytomegalovirus-associated TCR beta chains recognize cytomegalovirus antigens. The classifier was reported to diagnose cytomegalovirus status with high specificity and sensitivity in both the original and validation cohorts. According to the authors, the approach could potentially be generalized to other disease states and immunological phenotypes. CMV serostatus was the only immune exposure information available for the cohort. Because some donors lacked HLA typing at each locus, the association tests relied only on the typed subset. In a later genetic analysis, fewer N-insertions in productive TCRs were reported among donors in an Asian-associated ancestry cluster than the roughly 700-donor mean. In a later genetic analysis, a missense DCLRE1C variant was associated with V-gene and J-gene trimming of TCR beta chains, and the association was replicated in an independent cohort. Compared with equally common non-associated chains, HLA-associated TCR beta chains in a later analysis were more clonally expanded and had lower generation probabilities. A later analysis found that TCR association rates varied across HLA loci, with DRB1 alleles showing the most associated TCRs and HLA-C alleles the fewest. Most CMV-associated TCR beta chains appeared to be HLA-restricted in a later analysis, and the HLA associations seemed to be driven largely by CMV exposure. Correlated functional status among segregating V segments might be attributable to linkage disequilibrium, but an unknown experimental factor could not be ruled out. At a false discovery rate of 0.05, a later analysis linked approximately 18,000 TCR beta sequences to specific HLA alleles. In the study, around 160 TCR beta chains were listed as associated with cytomegalovirus. Strong co-occurrence of HLA alleles, especially DR and DQ, made assigning TCR associations to individual alleles difficult. The earlier analysis of approximately 590 of the donors excluded 15 to 20 rarely observed V segments, including chromosome 9 orphons, because counts were too low. Only TCR beta chains were sequenced in this cohort, and the absence of alpha or paired-chain data limited detectable features. While some public TCRs were present in many individuals, most TCR sequences turned up only very rarely across donors. A further reported finding was that TCR beta sequences accurately predicted the HLA-A and HLA-B alleles for most subjects in the first cohort.

Libraries were built with the immunoSEQ multiplex PCR assay. A mixture of 60 forward primers for TCR Vbeta segments and 13 reverse primers for TCR Jbeta segments was used in the multiplex PCR. The CDR3 region of rearranged TCR beta genes was amplified from genomic DNA with a multiplex PCR assay. The amplified TCR beta libraries were sequenced on the Illumina HiSeq System as 87-base-pair reads. On the authors' methods: Across the roughly 600 repertoires, a later analysis counted approximately 75 million unique TCR beta chains, 9.5 million to 12 million of which were shared by at least two donors. To remove PCR and sequencing errors, raw reads were error-corrected and collapsed into unique sequences using a nearest-neighbor algorithm that merged closely related sequences. To assign V, D and J gene segments, CDR3 sequences were aligned to IMGT reference sequences. For a sequence to be retained, a match of at least six nucleotides was required to both a V gene segment and a J gene segment. Rearrangements were called productive when the CDR3 lacked stop codons and stayed in frame with V and J; all others were non-productive. CDR3 was defined by IMGT convention, running from the second conserved V-encoded cysteine to the conserved J-encoded phenylalanine. The earlier analysis of some 600 of the donors excluded sequences that lacked an unambiguous match to a single V gene segment. An earlier analysis of fewer than 750 of the donors called V segments functional above 56.7% productive rearrangements and segregating when the between-donor standard deviation exceeded 5%. A statistical classification framework was built to diagnose cytomegalovirus status from the catalog of TCR beta chain sequences. In a later analysis, V and J genes were assigned by comparing TCR nucleotide sequences against IMGT/GENE-DB human TR gene sequences. In a later analysis, CDR3 sequences and most-parsimonious VDJ recombination scenarios were assigned using the TCRdist pipeline. In a later analysis, each TCR beta chain was defined by its CDR3 amino acid sequence together with its V-gene family, and reads without a unique V-gene family were excluded. In a later analysis, 450 to 600 highly shared, low-generation-probability nucleotide sequences were removed to address suspected cross-contamination and a sequencing artifact. For each public chain, a later analysis derived a clonal expansion index from normalized ranks of inferred template counts within each repertoire. In a later analysis, generation probabilities were computed with a VDJ recombination model fitted to out-of-frame rearrangements, and the resulting probabilities were checked against IGoR. In a later analysis, hypergeometric tests were used to score TCR-TCR, TCR-HLA and TCR-CMV co-occurrence, with a repertoire-size bias correction applied to TCR pairs. To estimate false discovery rates, a later analysis permuted the HLA or CMV assignments 20 times. In a later analysis, co-occurring TCRs were grouped using DBSCAN, with TCRdist sequence similarity added in when clustering inside HLA-allele-positive subsets. Repertoires with fewer than 30,000 or more than 120,000 public chains, plus five repertoires with anomalous nucleotide sharing, were excluded from co-occurrence clustering. In TCRdb, the immuneACCESS table is reduced to in-frame sequences with V and J assigned. These tables do not hold every clone; where another copy was compared, an unresolved V gene accounts for under half, and the others remain unexplained. Clone size and the V and J calls come from that table; the DNA yielded D and trimming. This sample lists some 130,000 clones; about 78% were detected once. The leading ten clones occupy over 4% of the sample.

Concerning this clone: Its antigen target is currently unknown. No base quality values were provided; no much bigger clone lies one nucleotide off.

The cohort comprised fewer than 700 healthy bone marrow donors. At the time of sampling, every cohort member was nominally healthy, though immune exposures that went unrecorded were likely present. The donor tested CMV seropositive, placing the donor among the 310 or so seropositive members of the cohort. A peripheral blood sample was collected from each donor, and TCR beta sequencing was performed on peripheral blood mononuclear cells. The Qiagen DNeasy Blood Extraction Kit was used to extract genomic DNA from the blood cell samples. The sequence came from a man aged 50 to 59 in good health and CMV-seropositive. The sequencing input was PBMCs.

The CDR3 protein sequence reads: CASRTGTAFSGYTF. In nucleotide form, the sequence is TGTGCCAGCAGAACCGGGACAGCCTTTTCCGGCTACACCTTC. The chain is assembled from TRBV5-4 and TRBJ1-2; 7 middle bases align to TRBD1. Reading the germline V gene (reference sequence) gives CDR1 SGHNT and CDR2 YYREEE. From V the trimming removes 5 bases and from J it removes 8 bases, while the gene matches leave 12 bases of the junction unaccounted for. CDR3 length: 14 amino acids, cysteine to phenylalanine. The CDR3 DNA has 42 bases and is translated from base 1.